This record looks at one T cell receptor beta chain sequence and its context. This sample stems from a study of blood T cell repertoires in COVID-19. Authors' methods: Reference gene primer amplification yielded estimated nucleated cell counts. Some clones are missing from TCRdb's copy, which holds only in-frame ones; the method was immunoSEQ multiplex PCR. That table gives V, J and clone size, and the DNA gave D and trimming. The sample carries tens of thousands of clones, 82% recorded once. Trimming cost V 2 bases and J 7 bases, with 13 bases left between them. This CDR3 spans 14 amino acids. Germline CDR1 is MGHRA and CDR2 is YSYEKL.

This receptor was obtained from a human donor in a cohort sampled during active COVID-19. Sequencing was carried out using peripheral blood. The chain joins TRBV4-1 to TRBJ2-3; D perhaps matches TRBD1 (6 bases). CDR3 nucleotides: TGCGCCAGCAGCCAAACCCGGGACACCCATACGCAGTATTTT. This codes for CASSQTRDTHTQYF.